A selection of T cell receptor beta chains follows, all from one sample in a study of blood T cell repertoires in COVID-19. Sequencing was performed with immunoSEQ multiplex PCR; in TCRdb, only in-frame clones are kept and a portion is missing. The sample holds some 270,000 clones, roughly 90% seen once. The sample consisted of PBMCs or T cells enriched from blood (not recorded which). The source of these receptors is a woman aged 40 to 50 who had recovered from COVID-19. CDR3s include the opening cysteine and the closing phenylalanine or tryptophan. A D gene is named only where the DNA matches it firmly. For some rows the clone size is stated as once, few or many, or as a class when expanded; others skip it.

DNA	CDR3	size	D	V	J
TGTGCCAGCACCACCGGGACAGGGGGCTCACCCCTCCACTTT	CASTTGTGGSPLHF	.	TRBD1	TRBV7-9	TRBJ1-6
TGTGCCAGCAGTTCTAACAGCAATCAGCCCCAGCATTTT	CASSSNSNQPQHF	once	.	TRBV2	TRBJ1-5
TGTGCCAGCAGTCAAACGGTGACTAGCACAGATACGCAGTATTTT	CASSQTVTSTDTQYF	.	.	TRBV5-6	TRBJ2-3
TGTGCCAGCTCACCAGAAGCAGGCTATGGCTACACCTTC	CASSPEAGYGYTF	.	.	TRBV18	TRBJ1-2
TGTGCCAGCAGCTTACTAGCGGGGCCTACAGATACGCAGTATTTT	CASSLLAGPTDTQYF	few	TRBD2	TRBV7-9	TRBJ2-3
TGTGCCAGCAGCTTAGGGGGGACAGTCAGGGATGCTTTCTTT	CASSLGGTVRDAFF	.	TRBD1	TRBV7-6	TRBJ1-1
TGTGCCAGCAGTAGACTAGCGGGAGACTACGAGCAGTACTTC	CASSRLAGDYEQYF	.	TRBD2	TRBV7-2	TRBJ2-7
TGTGCCAGCAGTCCGCCCGACAGACTTTACACTGAAGCTTTCTTT	CASSPPDRLYTEAFF	few	.	TRBV6-2/TRBV6-3	TRBJ1-1
TGCGCCAGCAGCTTGGAGGCGGGCTCTGGGGCCAACGTCCTGACTTTC	CASSLEAGSGANVLTF	.	.	TRBV5-1	TRBJ2-6
TGTGCCAGCAGCTCGCGGGGGGACAAGATCTATGGCTACACCTTC	CASSSRGDKIYGYTF	.	.	TRBV5-4	TRBJ1-2
TGTGCCAGCGCGGGCGGGATCCAAGAGACCCAGTACTTC	CASAGGIQETQYF	.	.	TRBV2	TRBJ2-5
TGCAGTGCCCAGGTGGTTGATGGCTACACCTTC	CSAQVVDGYTF	.	.	TRBV20-1	TRBJ1-2
TGTGCCAGCAGCCAATCCAGCTCCTACGAGCAGTACTTC	CASSQSSSYEQYF	.	.	TRBV3-1/TRBV3-2	TRBJ2-7
TGTGCCAGCAGCCGACACCGGGATTTTAATGAAAAACTGTTTTTT	CASSRHRDFNEKLFF	.	.	TRBV7-8	TRBJ1-4
TGTGCCAGCAGCTTGTCCGGACTAGCGGGAGTGAGTAACGAGCAGTACTTC	CASSLSGLAGVSNEQYF	.	TRBD2	TRBV5-4	TRBJ2-7
TGTGCCAGCAGTGAGGACAGGGCAGCCAAAAACATTCAGTACTTC	CASSEDRAAKNIQYF	.	TRBD1	TRBV2	TRBJ2-4
TGTGCCAGCAGTCCCGCGAACAGTTATAATTCACCCCTCCACTTT	CASSPANSYNSPLHF	.	.	TRBV27	TRBJ1-6
TGTGCCACCAGTGGGGTTACCGGGACAGGGTTGAATGAGCAGTTCTTC	CATSGVTGTGLNEQFF	once	TRBD1	TRBV24-1	TRBJ2-1
TGTGCCAGCTCACGGTTTGACAGGGATTCGAATCAGCCCCAGCATTTT	CASSRFDRDSNQPQHF	.	TRBD1	TRBV18	TRBJ1-5
TGTGCCTGGAGCTCCGACAGGAACTACGAGCAGTACTTC	CAWSSDRNYEQYF	once	.	TRBV30	TRBJ2-7
TGCGCCAGCAGCCAACCAGGAAGTCCTCACCCCCAGCATTTT	CASSQPGSPHPQHF	.	.	TRBV4-1	TRBJ1-5
TGTGCCAGCAGCTTAACGACAGGCTCGGATGAGCAGTTCTTC	CASSLTTGSDEQFF	.	.	TRBV7-3	TRBJ2-1
TGTGCCACCAGCGGAAGACTTACTGATGAGCAGTTCTTC	CATSGRLTDEQFF	.	.	TRBV15	TRBJ2-1
TGTGCCAGTAGTAACCAAGACAGATATGGCTACACCTTC	CASSNQDRYGYTF	.	.	TRBV19	TRBJ1-2
TGTGCCAGCAGTTTATCGGGACTCCCTAATCAGCCCCAGCATTTT	CASSLSGLPNQPQHF	.	.	TRBV27	TRBJ1-5
TGTGCCAGCAGCCAAGAGGGAGGCTCCTATAATTCACCCCTCCACTTT	CASSQEGGSYNSPLHF	.	.	TRBV4-2	TRBJ1-6
TGTGCCACCAGTGATTCGGGCTATGGCTACACCTTC	CATSDSGYGYTF	.	.	TRBV24-1	TRBJ1-2
TGTGCCAGCAGCAGGGACAGGAGTAACACTGAAGCTTTCTTT	CASSRDRSNTEAFF	.	TRBD1	TRBV6-5	TRBJ1-1
TGTGCCAGCAGCCTACAGGGAGCTAGCACAGATACGCAGTATTTT	CASSLQGASTDTQYF	.	.	TRBV6-5	TRBJ2-3
TGCGCCAGCAGCCGCCCGCCATGGAGGGGGAACACTGAAGCTTTCTTT	CASSRPPWRGNTEAFF	once	.	TRBV4-1	TRBJ1-1
TGTGCCAGCAGCCAAGATAACAGAAACAGGATGGGAGAAAAACTGTTTTTT	CASSQDNRNRMGEKLFF	.	.	TRBV4-2	TRBJ1-4
TGCGCCAGCAGCCCGAGACCCGGGACTCAGAACACCGGGGAGCTGTTTTTT	CASSPRPGTQNTGELFF	.	.	TRBV4-1	TRBJ2-2
TGTGCCAGCAGCGGTCAGGTGAACACTGAAGCTTTCTTT	CASSGQVNTEAFF	once	.	TRBV9	TRBJ1-1
TGTGCCAGCAGCCAAGCGGGCGGGTGGTTGAACACTGAAGCTTTCTTT	CASSQAGGWLNTEAFF	.	.	TRBV3-1/TRBV3-2	TRBJ1-1
TGTGCCAGCAGTGGCTCAGACAGAAATGAGCAGTTCTTC	CASSGSDRNEQFF	once	.	TRBV6-4	TRBJ2-1
TGCGCCAGCAGCTTGGTTACAGGTATCAATGAGCAGTTCTTC	CASSLVTGINEQFF	.	.	TRBV5-1	TRBJ2-1
TGTGCCAGCAGCCAAGCGGGGGGCGCGGTCTATGGCTACACCTTC	CASSQAGGAVYGYTF	.	.	TRBV3-1/TRBV3-2	TRBJ1-2
TGTGCCAGCAACCGGGGAGGGCTGAACACTGAAGCTTTCTTT	CASNRGGLNTEAFF	.	.	TRBV2	TRBJ1-1
TGTGCCACCAGTGACGCCGAAGGGGCTGCCGGGGAGCTGTTTTTT	CATSDAEGAAGELFF	.	.	TRBV24-1	TRBJ2-2
TGCGCCAGCAGCCAAGATTCGGGGCGGGGGGGCCGGACAGATACGCAGTATTTT	CASSQDSGRGGRTDTQYF	.	TRBD2	TRBV4-1	TRBJ2-3
TGTGCCAGCATATTACAGAGACGTTTTGATGGCTACACCTTC	CASILQRRFDGYTF	.	.	TRBV2	TRBJ1-2
TGTGCCAGCAGGCGACAGGGGCGGGACTATGGCTACACCTTC	CASRRQGRDYGYTF	few	TRBD1	TRBV6-5	TRBJ1-2
TGTGCCAGCGGGTCAAGGGGGCGCCTTACTGAAGCTTTCTTT	CASGSRGRLTEAFF	.	TRBD1	TRBV28	TRBJ1-1